The 5 T cell receptor beta chains reported below all come from one sample, sequenced in a study of blood T cell repertoires in COVID-19 (dated by TCRdb to about 2020). Library method: the immunoSEQ multiplex PCR assay. TCRdb limited this immuneACCESS table to in-frame rearrangements with V and J called. A share of clones is missing; checked studies link under half to unresolved V genes, and the rest is unexplained. This sample is represented by about 480,000 clones; 88% of them were singletons. The ten largest clonotypes hold 1.5% to 2% of the sample. The sample taken for sequencing was PBMCs or T cells enriched from blood (not recorded which). The receptors shown here come from a woman aged 40 to 49 who had recovered from COVID-19.

This chain uses TRBV18 with TRBJ2-5; 9 bases agree with TRBD1. The CDR3 is 15 amino acids. The germline gives CDR1 KGHSH, CDR2 LQKENI. V shed 3 bases and J 5 bases; nucleotides not matched to a gene: 7. CDR3 loop: CASSPATGGLETQYF. CDR3 sequence (DNA): TGTGCCAGCTCACCCGCTACAGGGGGCCTCGAGACCCAGTACTTC.

This clone was detected a few times. The rearrangement links TRBV19 to TRBJ2-5; a possible D gene is TRBD1 (6 bases). CDR1 is LNHDA, CDR2 SQIVND, per germline (reference sequence). Trimming pared 6 bases from V and 4 bases from J, leaving 15 bases between. The CDR3 totals 14 residues. CDR3 sequence (DNA): TGTGCCAGTAGCAACTCGGGACACAGAGAGACCCAGTACTTC. It encodes CASSNSGHRETQYF. The variable domain in full, completed from reference TRBV19 and TRBJ2-5, reads DGGITQSPKYLFRKEGQNVTLSCEQNLNHDAMYWYRQDPGQGLRLIYYSQIVNDFQKGDIAEGYSVSREKKESFPLTVTSAQKNPTAFYLCASSNSGHRETQYFGPGTRLLVL.

The chain has TRBV11-2 and TRBJ1-1; D gene uncertain. CDR1 SGHAT and CDR2 FQNNGV come from the germline V gene. This CDR3 spans 12 amino acids. Trimming left V 4 bases short and J 1 base short, with 4 bases between. The CDR3 bases are TGTGCCAGCAGCTCCAAGAACACTGAAGCTTTCTTT. It encodes CASSSKNTEAFF. Drawing the rest from reference TRBV11-2 and TRBJ1-1, the complete variable domain is EAGVAQSPRYKIIEKRQSVAFWCNPISGHATLYWYQQILGQGPKLLIQFQNNGVVDDSQLPKDRFSAERLKGVDSTLKIQPAKLEDSAVYLCASSSKNTEAFFGQGTRLTVV.

This chain uses TRBV24-1 with TRBJ1-2; no firm D call. The CDR3 runs to 12 residues. V lost 4 bases to trimming and J lost 4 bases, with 6 bases between them. Germline CDR1 KGHDR, CDR2 SFDVKD. The CDR3: CATSEASYGYTF. As DNA, the CDR3 is TGTGCCACCAGTGAAGCGAGCTATGGCTACACCTTC.

The chain links TRBV18 to TRBJ1-2; no reliable D call. Trimming took 3 bases from V and 0 from J, leaving 17 bases between them. Germline CDR1 KGHSH, CDR2 LQKENI. This CDR3 has 17 amino acids. CDR3 nucleotides: TGTGCCAGCTCACCCTCCGATAGGAGAGGTCCTAACTATGGCTACACCTTC. Translated: CASSPSDRRGPNYGYTF.